The entry below gives a single TCR beta chain sequence along with its context. Antigen unknown. This sample was taken from a study of brain T cells in children with intractable seizures. Study-wide results and limits: Only CDR3 sequence similarity suggested viral specificity, without known HCMV serostatus.

V shed 10 bases, J shed 6 bases, and the junction held 14 bases outside the gene matches. In germline, CDR1 is ENHRY, CDR2 SYGVKD. This CDR3 has 16 residues. The protocol was immunoSEQ multiplex PCR, while the TCRdb copy is restricted to in-frame clones and leaves out a portion. The sample includes a few hundred thousand clones, over 90% of them seen just once. Time point in this sample: blood from clinic visit 5 months post-surgery; TSC patient then seizure free. This TCR was recovered from a boy under two years old with tuberous sclerosis and intractable seizures. The material was peripheral blood, obtained roughly 5 months after surgery. The chain uses TRBV10-3 and TRBJ2-1; 11 nucleotides agree with TRBD1. The CDR3 is CATQRSGTGGLNEQFF. In nucleotides, the CDR3 is TGTGCCACTCAACGGTCCGGGACAGGGGGACTCAATGAGCAGTTCTTC.